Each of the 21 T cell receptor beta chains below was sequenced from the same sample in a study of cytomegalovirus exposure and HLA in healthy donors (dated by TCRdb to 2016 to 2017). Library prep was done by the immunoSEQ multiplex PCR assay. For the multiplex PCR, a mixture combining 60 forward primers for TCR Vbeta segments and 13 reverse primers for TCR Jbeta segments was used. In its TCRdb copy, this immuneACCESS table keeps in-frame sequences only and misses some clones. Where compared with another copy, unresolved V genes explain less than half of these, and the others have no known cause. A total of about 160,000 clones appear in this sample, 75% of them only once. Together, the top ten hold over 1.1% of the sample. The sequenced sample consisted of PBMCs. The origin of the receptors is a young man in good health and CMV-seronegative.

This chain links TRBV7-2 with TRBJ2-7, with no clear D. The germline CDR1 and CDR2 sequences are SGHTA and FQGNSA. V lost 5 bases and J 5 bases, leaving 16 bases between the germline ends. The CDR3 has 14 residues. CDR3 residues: CASSPRREADEQYF. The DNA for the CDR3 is TGTGCCAGCAGCCCCCGTCGAGAGGCGGACGAGCAGTACTTC.

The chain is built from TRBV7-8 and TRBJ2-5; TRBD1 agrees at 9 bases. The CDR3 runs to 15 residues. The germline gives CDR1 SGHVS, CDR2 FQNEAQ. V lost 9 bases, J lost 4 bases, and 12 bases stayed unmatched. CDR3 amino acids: CARPQGAGVRETQYF. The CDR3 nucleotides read TGTGCCAGGCCACAGGGGGCCGGGGTGAGAGAGACCCAGTACTTC.

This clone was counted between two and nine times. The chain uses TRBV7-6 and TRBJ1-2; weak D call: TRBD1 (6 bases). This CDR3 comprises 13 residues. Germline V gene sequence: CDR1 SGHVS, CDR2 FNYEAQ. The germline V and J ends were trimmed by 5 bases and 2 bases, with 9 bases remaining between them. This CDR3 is CASSLRGNYGYTF. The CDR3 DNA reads TGTGCCAGCAGCCTCAGGGGAAACTATGGCTACACCTTC.

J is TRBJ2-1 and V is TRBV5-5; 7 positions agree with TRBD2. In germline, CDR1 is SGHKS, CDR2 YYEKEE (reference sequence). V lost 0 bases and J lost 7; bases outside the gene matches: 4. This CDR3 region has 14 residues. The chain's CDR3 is CASSLELATNEQFF. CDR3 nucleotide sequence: TGTGCCAGCAGCTTGGAACTAGCGACAAATGAGCAGTTCTTC.

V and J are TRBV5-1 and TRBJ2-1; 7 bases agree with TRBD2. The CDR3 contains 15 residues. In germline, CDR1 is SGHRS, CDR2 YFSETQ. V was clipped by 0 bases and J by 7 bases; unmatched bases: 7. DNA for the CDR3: TGCGCCAGCAGCTTGGGAGCGGGGCCTTCAAATGAGCAGTTCTTC. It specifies CASSLGAGPSNEQFF.

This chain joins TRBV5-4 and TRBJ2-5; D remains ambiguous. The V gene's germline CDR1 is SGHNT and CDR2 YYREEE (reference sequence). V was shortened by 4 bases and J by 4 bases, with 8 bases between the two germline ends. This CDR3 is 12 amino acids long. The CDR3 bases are TGTGCCAGCAGCGGTAGCCGAGAGACCCAGTACTTC. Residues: CASSGSRETQYF.

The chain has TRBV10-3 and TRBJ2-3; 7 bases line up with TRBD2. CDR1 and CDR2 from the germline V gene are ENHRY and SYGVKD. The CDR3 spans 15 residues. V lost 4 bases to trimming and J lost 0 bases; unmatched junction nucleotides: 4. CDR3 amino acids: CAISGLADSTDTQYF. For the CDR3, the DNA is TGTGCCATCAGTGGCCTAGCGGATAGCACAGATACGCAGTATTTT.

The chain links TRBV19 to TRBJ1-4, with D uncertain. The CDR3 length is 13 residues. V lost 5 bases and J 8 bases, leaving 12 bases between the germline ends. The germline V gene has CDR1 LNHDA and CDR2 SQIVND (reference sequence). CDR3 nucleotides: TGTGCCAGTAGTCCCCGCGGGGTGGAAAAACTGTTTTTT. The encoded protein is CASSPRGVEKLFF.

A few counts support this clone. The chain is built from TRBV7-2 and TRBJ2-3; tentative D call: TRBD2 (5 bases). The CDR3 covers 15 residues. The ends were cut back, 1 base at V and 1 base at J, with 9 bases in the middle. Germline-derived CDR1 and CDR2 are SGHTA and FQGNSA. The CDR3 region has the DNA TGTGCCAGCAGCTTAGAGGCGCGGGGCACAGATACGCAGTATTTT. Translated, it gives CASSLEARGTDTQYF.

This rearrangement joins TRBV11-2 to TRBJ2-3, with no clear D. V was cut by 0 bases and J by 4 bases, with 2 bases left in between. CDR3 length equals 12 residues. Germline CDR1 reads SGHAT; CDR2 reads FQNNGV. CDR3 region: CASSLDSDTQYF. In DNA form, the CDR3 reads TGTGCCAGCAGCTTAGACTCAGATACGCAGTATTTT.

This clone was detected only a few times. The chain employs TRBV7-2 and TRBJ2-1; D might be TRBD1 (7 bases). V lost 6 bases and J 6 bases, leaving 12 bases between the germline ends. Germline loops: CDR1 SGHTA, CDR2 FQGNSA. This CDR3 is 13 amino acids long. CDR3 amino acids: CASSPQGGNEQFF. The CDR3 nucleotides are TGTGCCAGCAGTCCCCAGGGGGGCAATGAGCAGTTCTTC. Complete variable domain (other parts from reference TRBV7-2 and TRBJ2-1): GAGVSQSPSNKVTEKGKDVELRCDPISGHTALYWYRQSLGQGLEFLIYFQGNSAPDKSGLPSDRFSAERTGGSVSTLTIQRTQQEDSAVYLCASSPQGGNEQFFGPGTRLTVL.

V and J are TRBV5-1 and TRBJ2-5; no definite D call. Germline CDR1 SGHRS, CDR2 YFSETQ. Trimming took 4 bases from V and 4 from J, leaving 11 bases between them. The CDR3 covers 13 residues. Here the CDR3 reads CASSQLPGETQYF. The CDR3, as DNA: TGCGCCAGCAGCCAACTCCCGGGAGAGACCCAGTACTTC. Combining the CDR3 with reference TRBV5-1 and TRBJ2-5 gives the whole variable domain KAGVTQTPRYLIKTRGQQVTLSCSPISGHRSVSWYQQTPGQGLQFLFEYFSETQRNKGNFPGRFSGRQFSNSRSEMNVSTLELGDSALYLCASSQLPGETQYFGPGTRLLVL.

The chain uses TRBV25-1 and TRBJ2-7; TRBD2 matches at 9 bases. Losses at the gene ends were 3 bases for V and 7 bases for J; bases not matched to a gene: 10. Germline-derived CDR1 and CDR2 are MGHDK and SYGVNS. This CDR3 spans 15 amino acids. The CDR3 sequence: CASSDVKRGVGEQYF. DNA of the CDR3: TGTGCCAGCAGTGACGTTAAGCGGGGGGTGGGAGAGCAGTACTTC.

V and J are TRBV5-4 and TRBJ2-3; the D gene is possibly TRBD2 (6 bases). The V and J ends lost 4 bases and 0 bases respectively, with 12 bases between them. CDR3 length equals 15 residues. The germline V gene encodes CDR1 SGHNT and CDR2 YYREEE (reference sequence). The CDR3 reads CASSTGLLSTDTQYF. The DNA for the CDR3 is TGTGCCAGCAGCACGGGACTCCTTAGCACAGATACGCAGTATTTT.

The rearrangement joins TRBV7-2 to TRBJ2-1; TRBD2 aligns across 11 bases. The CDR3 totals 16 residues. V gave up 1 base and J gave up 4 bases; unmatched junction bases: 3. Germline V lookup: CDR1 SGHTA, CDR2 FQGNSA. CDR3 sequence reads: CASSLVGTSGYNEQFF. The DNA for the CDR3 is TGTGCCAGCAGCTTAGTCGGGACTAGCGGTTACAATGAGCAGTTCTTC.

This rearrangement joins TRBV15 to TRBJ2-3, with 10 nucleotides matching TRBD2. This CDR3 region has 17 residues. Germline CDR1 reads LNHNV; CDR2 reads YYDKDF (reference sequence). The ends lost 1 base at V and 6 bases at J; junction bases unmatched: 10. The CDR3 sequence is CATSRVKAGGPGDTQYF. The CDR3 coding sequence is TGTGCCACCAGCAGAGTTAAAGCGGGAGGGCCAGGGGATACGCAGTATTTT.

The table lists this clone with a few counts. For the CDR3, the DNA is TGTGCCAGCAGCTTAGTTGAAGGACTAGCGGTGAGGGAGCAGTACTTC. It specifies CASSLVEGLAVREQYF. The chain links TRBV7-2 to TRBJ2-7, with 10 bases matching TRBD2. The CDR3 contains 16 residues. J gave up 7 bases and V 1 base, and 10 bases lay outside the gene matches. Germline V gene lookup returns CDR1 SGHTA and CDR2 FQGNSA.

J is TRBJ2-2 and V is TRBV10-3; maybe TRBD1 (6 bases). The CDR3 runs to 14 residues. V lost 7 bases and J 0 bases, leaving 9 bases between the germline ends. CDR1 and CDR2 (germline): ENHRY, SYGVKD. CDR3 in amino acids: CAITPGANTGELFF. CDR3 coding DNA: TGTGCCATCACTCCAGGGGCGAACACCGGGGAGCTGTTTTTT.

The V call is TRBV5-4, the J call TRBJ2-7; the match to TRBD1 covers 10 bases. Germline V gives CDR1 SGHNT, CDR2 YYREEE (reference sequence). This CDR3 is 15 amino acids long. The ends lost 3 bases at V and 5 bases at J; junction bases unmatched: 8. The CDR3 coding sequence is TGTGCCAGCAGCTGGGGACAGGGGTCTACCCACGAGCAGTACTTC. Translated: CASSWGQGSTHEQYF.

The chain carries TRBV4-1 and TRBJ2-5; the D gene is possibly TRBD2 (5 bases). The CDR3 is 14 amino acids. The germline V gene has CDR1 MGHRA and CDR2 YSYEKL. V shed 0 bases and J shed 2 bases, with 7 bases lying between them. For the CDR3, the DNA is TGCGCCAGCAGCCAAGAGCGACTACAAGAGACCCAGTACTTC. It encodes CASSQERLQETQYF.

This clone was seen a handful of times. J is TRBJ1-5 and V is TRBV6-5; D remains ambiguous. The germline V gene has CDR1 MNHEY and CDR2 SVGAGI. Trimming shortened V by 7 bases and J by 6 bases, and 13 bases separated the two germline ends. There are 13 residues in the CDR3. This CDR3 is CASNAREGQPQHF. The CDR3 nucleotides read TGTGCCAGCAATGCGAGGGAAGGTCAGCCCCAGCATTTT.